This T cell receptor beta chain comes out of a study of a mutant IDH1 vaccine in newly diagnosed glioma. Overall study: Sex among treated patients split approximately 62% male, 37.5% female; mean age was roughly 42 years. Previous care, which was radiotherapy, temozolomide, or both, most often involved both.

Using immunoSEQ multiplex PCR, the repertoire was profiled, and TCRdb retains in-frame clones only, with some absent. The repertoire holds tens of thousands of clones, just under 80% seen once, with 3.2% in the top ten. General study results and limits: Among all patients, vaccine-induced immune responses occurred in roughly 93%.

About this clone: The antigen remains unidentified.

The CDR3 runs 16 residues. The J segment lost 5 bases and the V segment lost 10 bases, leaving 18 bases of the junction unmatched. The germline V gene has CDR1 ENHRY and CDR2 SYGVKD. Documented time point: week 35, safety follow-up. Every single dose of the vaccine, 300 ug of mutant IDH1 20-mer peptide, came with topical imiquimod. The clonotype comes from a man aged 35 to 55 with glioma. Some clones in this sample may be carry-over from other donors' samples. The sequenced sample was PBMCs, obtained from a glioma patient whose treatment included an IDH1 peptide vaccine. The chain carries TRBV10-3 and TRBJ1-1; 8 bases match TRBD1. For the CDR3, the DNA is TGTGCCACAACAAATGGGCACAGGGGGGATACTACTGAAGCTTTCTTT. Its protein product is CATTNGHRGDTTEAFF.